Included here is one T cell receptor (beta chain) sequence, with context. The antigen is undetermined. This entry is derived from a study of T cell responses to AZD1222 COVID-19 vaccine. Study-wide points: Females made up more of the donors, who were largely white British, and clonal diversity may have come out too low. Dominant at 160-218 and 743-854, vaccine-associated CD4 TCRs also spanned spike.

Per germline, CDR1 ENHRY and CDR2 SYGVKD. The CDR3 has 15 amino acids. The J segment lost 2 bases and the V segment lost 8 bases, leaving 8 bases of the junction unmatched. Profiled with immunoSEQ multiplex PCR; TCRdb holds only in-frame clones, not every one. The repertoire includes tens of thousands of clones, approximately 88% of them detected once, and 15% to 20% sits in the top ten. The chain employs TRBV10-3 and TRBJ1-4, with 7 nucleotides matching TRBD1. Sequenced material: peripheral blood, taken 28 days after the second AZD1222 dose. The source is an adult who received the AZD1222 COVID-19 vaccine. The CDR3 DNA reads as TGTGCCATCCGAGGGGGCAGCGGTACTAATGAAAAACTGTTTTTT. Translating it yields CAIRGGSGTNEKLFF.